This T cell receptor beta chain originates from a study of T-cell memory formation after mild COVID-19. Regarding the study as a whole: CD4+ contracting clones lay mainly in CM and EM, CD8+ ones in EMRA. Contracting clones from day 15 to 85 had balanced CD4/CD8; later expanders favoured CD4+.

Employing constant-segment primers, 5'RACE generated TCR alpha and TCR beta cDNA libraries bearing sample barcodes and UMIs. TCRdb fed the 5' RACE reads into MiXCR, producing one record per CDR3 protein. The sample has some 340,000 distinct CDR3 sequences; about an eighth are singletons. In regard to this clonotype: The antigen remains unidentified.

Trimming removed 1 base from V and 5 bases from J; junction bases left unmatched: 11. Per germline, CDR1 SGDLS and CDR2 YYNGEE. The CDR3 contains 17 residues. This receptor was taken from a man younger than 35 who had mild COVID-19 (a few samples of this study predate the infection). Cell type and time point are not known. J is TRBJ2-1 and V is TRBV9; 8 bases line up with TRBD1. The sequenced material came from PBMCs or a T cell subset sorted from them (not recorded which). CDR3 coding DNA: TGTGCCAGCAGCGTATCCCGACAGGGGCTGTTGAACAATGAGCAGTTCTTC. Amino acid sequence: CASSVSRQGLLNNEQFF.